This TCR beta chain was sequenced during a study of spatial heterogeneity in lung cancer. Turning to the study itself: The count of detected beta-chain sequences consistently exceeded that of alpha-chain sequences.

The germline CDR1 and CDR2 sequences are SQVTM and ANQGSEA. With V trimmed by 3 bases and J by 4 bases, 7 bases remained unmatched. The CDR3 totals 15 residues. Single TCR cDNA molecules each had their own unique molecular identifier. Using its own MiXCR run on the 5' RACE reads, TCRdb lists one record per CDR3 protein. The sample yields about 130 distinct CDR3 sequences, around 18% seen once. This clonotype was observed a few times. With the library built for alpha chains, this beta chain is off target and its frequency is not meaningful. Time point in this sample: sample taken at primary tumor resection. No cells were sorted before sequencing. The whole RNA sequenced was extracted from tumor, nontumor lung or frozen PBMC.

The receptor was isolated from a male donor with early-stage non-small cell lung cancer. The chain employs TRBV29-1 and TRBJ2-2, with TRBD1 matching 8 bases. This specimen was normal lung tissue next to the tumor, taken at surgery. The CDR3 loop is CSVEPGQGGTGELFF. CDR3 in DNA: TGCAGCGTTGAGCCCGGACAGGGAGGCACCGGGGAGCTGTTTTTT.